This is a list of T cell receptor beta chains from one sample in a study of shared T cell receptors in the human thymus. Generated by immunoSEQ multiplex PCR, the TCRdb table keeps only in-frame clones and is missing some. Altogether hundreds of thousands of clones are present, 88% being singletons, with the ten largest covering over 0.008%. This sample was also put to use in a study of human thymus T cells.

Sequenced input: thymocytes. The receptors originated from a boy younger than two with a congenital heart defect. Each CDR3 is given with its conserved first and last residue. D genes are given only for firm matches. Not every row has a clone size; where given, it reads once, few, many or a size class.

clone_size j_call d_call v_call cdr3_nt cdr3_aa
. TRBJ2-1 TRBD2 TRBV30 TGTGCCTGGAAGGAAGCGGGAGTATATCCCGACTACAATGAGCAGTTCTTC CAWKEAGVYPDYNEQFF
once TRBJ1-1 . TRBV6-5 TGTGCCAGCAGTTACCTTAAGGGGTTGCGGCGAATGGCTTTCTTT CASSYLKGLRRMAFF
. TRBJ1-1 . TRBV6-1 TGTGCCAGCAGGGGGGCCCCAATCCCCGCTTTCTTT CASRGAPIPAFF
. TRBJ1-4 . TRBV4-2 TGTGCCAGCAGCCCATGGGGGGTGGGCAATGAAAAACTGTTTTTT CASSPWGVGNEKLFF
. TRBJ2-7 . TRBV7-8 TGTGCCAGCAGCCTAGTTGTGGGAGATCTTCACGAGCAGTACTTC CASSLVVGDLHEQYF
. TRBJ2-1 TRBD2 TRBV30 TGTGCCTGGAGTCCCCCCTATAAGAAGCGGGAGTGGGACAATGAGCAGTTCTTC CAWSPPYKKREWDNEQFF
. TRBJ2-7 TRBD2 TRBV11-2 TGTGCCAGCAGCTTTGAGCGGGAGTCTAGGTACGAGCAGTACTTC CASSFERESRYEQYF
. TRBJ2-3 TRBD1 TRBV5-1 TGCGCCAGCAGCTTGAGGGCAGGGGGCTGCCCAGATACGCAGTATTTT CASSLRAGGCPDTQYF
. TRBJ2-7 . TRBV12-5 TGTGCTAGTGGTCCCCACTCCGAGCAGTACTTC CASGPHSEQYF
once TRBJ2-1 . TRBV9 TGTGCCAGCAGCGTAGATCGGGAGATGTTCAATGAGCAGTTCTTC CASSVDREMFNEQFF
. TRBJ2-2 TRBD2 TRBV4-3 TGCGCCAGCAGCCGAAAAGCGGGAACCGGGGAGCTGTTTTTT CASSRKAGTGELFF
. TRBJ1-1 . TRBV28 TGTGCCAGCAGTCCAGACATGAACACTGAAGCTTTCTTT CASSPDMNTEAFF
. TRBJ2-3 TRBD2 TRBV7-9 TGTGCCAGCAGCAAGGGTAGGGCAAGCGGGAGAGGCGCCACAGATACGCAGTATTTT CASSKGRASGRGATDTQYF
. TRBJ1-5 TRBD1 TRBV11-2 TGTGCCAGCAGCCAAGGGACAGCGGGGGAGACTAGCAATCAGCCCCAGCATTTT CASSQGTAGETSNQPQHF
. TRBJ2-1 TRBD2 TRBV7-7 TGTGCCAGCAGTCCCGCGGGAGAGGGCTACAATGAGCAGTTCTTC CASSPAGEGYNEQFF
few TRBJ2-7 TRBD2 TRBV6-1 TGTGCCAGCAGTGAAGTAAAGGGACTAAGCTACGAGCAGTACTTC CASSEVKGLSYEQYF
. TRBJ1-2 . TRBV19 TGTGCCAGTAGTATAGATCGGAGGGTATGGGATGGCTACACCTTC CASSIDRRVWDGYTF
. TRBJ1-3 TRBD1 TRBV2 TGTGCCAGCAGTGAGGAGACAGGGAACTCTGGAAACACCATATATTTT CASSEETGNSGNTIYF
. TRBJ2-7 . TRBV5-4 TGTGCCAGCAGCTTTAGACCGGGAGACTCCTACGAGCAGTACTTC CASSFRPGDSYEQYF
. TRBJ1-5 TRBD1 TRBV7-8 TGTGCCAGCAGCTGGGACAGGGTGAGGCCCCAGCATTTT CASSWDRVRPQHF
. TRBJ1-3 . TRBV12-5 TGTGCTAGTGGTTTGGTAGGCTCGGGAGCTCAGTTCGGAAACACCATATATTTT CASGLVGSGAQFGNTIYF
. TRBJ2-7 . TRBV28 TGTGCCAGCATTCAGGCTCACGAGCAGTACTTC CASIQAHEQYF
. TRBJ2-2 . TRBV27 TGTGCCAGCAGCAGAAAACAGGGCATGATAGACACCGGGGAGCTGTTTTTT CASSRKQGMIDTGELFF
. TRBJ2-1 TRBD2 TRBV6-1 TGTGCCAGCAGTGAAGTTACTAGCGGGATGAGCTCCTACAATGAGCAGTTCTTC CASSEVTSGMSSYNEQFF
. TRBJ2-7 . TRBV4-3 TGCGCCAGCAGCCAAGAAGTGGGGAGTAGCGTGTCGTCCTACGAGCAGTACTTC CASSQEVGSSVSSYEQYF
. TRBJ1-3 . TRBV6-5 TGTGCCAGCAGTTACTCGGTGGCAGGGGAAGGAAACACCATATATTTT CASSYSVAGEGNTIYF
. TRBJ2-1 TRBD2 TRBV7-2 TGTGCCAGCAGCTTGGCCGCTAGCGGGCCAGGACTACGTGACAATGAGCAGTTCTTC CASSLAASGPGLRDNEQFF